Below are 27 T cell receptor beta chains sequenced from a single sample in a study of blood T cell repertoires in COVID-19. Sequencing was performed with immunoSEQ multiplex PCR; in TCRdb, only in-frame clones are kept and a portion is missing. Of over 150,000 clones listed, 65% to 85% were seen once; the top ten hold 6.5% to 9%. The source material was peripheral blood. The receptors derive from a middle-aged woman with COVID-19, enrolled during active disease.

The J gene is TRBJ2-7, the V gene TRBV6-5; 9 positions agree with TRBD2. Germline CDR1 and CDR2: MNHEY and SVGAGI. V gave up 2 bases and J gave up 5 bases; unmatched junction bases: 10. The CDR3 loop spans 16 amino acids. Here the CDR3 reads CASSYPKRGLAHEQYF. As DNA, the CDR3 is TGTGCCAGCAGTTACCCAAAGAGGGGACTAGCTCACGAGCAGTACTTC.

This clone was counted once. This sequence joins TRBV3-1 (or the pseudogene TRBV3-2) and TRBJ1-2, with D perhaps matching TRBD1 (6 bases). Germline loops: CDR1 LGHDT, CDR2 YNNKEL (reference sequence). The V end lost 4 bases, the J end lost 4 bases, and 25 bases lay between the germline ends. There are 18 residues in the CDR3. The CDR3: CASSPLLNLDRSPYGYTF. CDR3 in DNA: TGTGCCAGCAGCCCCCTCCTCAACTTAGACAGGTCCCCCTATGGCTACACCTTC.

The chain employs TRBV15 and TRBJ2-3, with D possibly being TRBD1 (7 bases). The CDR3 has 13 amino acids. Per germline, CDR1 LNHNV and CDR2 YYDKDF (reference sequence). V was trimmed by 10 bases and J by 1 base, leaving 12 bases between them. The CDR3 reads CASSGQGTDTQYF. Written as DNA, the CDR3 is TGTGCCAGTAGCGGACAGGGCACAGATACGCAGTATTTT.

The V gene is TRBV7-3, the J gene TRBJ2-7; 7 bases are a match to TRBD1. Trimming removed 2 bases from V and 3 bases from J; junction bases left unmatched: 4. CDR3 size: 14 residues. The germline CDR1 and CDR2 sequences are SGHTA and FQGTGA. The CDR3 reads CASSLAQGNYEQYF. CDR3 bases: TGTGCCAGCAGCTTAGCACAGGGGAACTACGAGCAGTACTTC.

The V call is TRBV4-1, the J call TRBJ1-5; D not resolved. The length of the CDR3 is 14 residues. Germline CDR1 is MGHRA and CDR2 is YSYEKL. V shed 3 bases and J shed 6 bases, with 12 bases lying between them. Here the CDR3 DNA reads TGCGCCAGCAGCCATCCAGGCCGGGGTCAGCCCCAGCATTTT. Its translation: CASSHPGRGQPQHF.

The chain recombines TRBV2 with TRBJ2-7; TRBD2 is a possible D gene (5 bases). The CDR3 spans 13 residues. CDR1 is SNHLY, CDR2 FYNNEI, per germline. The V end was cut by 10 bases, the J end by 5 bases, with 18 bases between. The CDR3 protein is CATEVDRGNEQYF. CDR3 nucleotide sequence: TGTGCCACAGAGGTTGACCGGGGAAACGAGCAGTACTTC.

CDR3 sequence: CASSHPGTLSYEQYF. The DNA of the CDR3 is TGCGCCAGCAGCCACCCCGGGACTCTCTCCTACGAGCAGTACTTC. The rearrangement links TRBV4-1 to TRBJ2-7; TRBD2 is a possible D gene (6 bases). The V end lost 3 bases, the J end lost 0 bases, and 12 bases lay between the germline ends. The CDR3 loop spans 15 amino acids. Per germline, CDR1 MGHRA and CDR2 YSYEKL.

This rearrangement joins TRBV15 to TRBJ1-5, with D uncertain. CDR3 length equals 13 residues. CDR1 is LNHNV and CDR2 is YYDKDF in the germline V gene (reference sequence). Trimming left V 8 bases short and J 5 bases short, with 13 bases between. The CDR3 protein is CATGAANYQPQHF. The CDR3 nucleotides read TGTGCCACCGGAGCGGCCAACTATCAGCCCCAGCATTTT.

This chain uses TRBV19 with TRBJ1-2, with no clear D. Per the germline V gene, CDR1 is LNHDA and CDR2 is SQIVND (reference sequence). Trimming shortened V by 7 bases and J by 6 bases, and 12 bases separated the two germline ends. The CDR3 totals 12 residues. The CDR3 DNA reads TGTGCCAGTAAATCGGCCGGGGATGGCTACACCTTC. Its translation is CASKSAGDGYTF.

Note on this clone: This same CDR3 is encoded by further DNA sequences in the sample. The chain uses TRBV6-1 and TRBJ2-7; no clear D gene. CDR3 length: 11 residues. Germline-derived CDR1 and CDR2 are MNHNS and SASEGT. The V end lost 2 bases, the J end lost 4 bases, and 3 bases lay between the germline ends. The CDR3 DNA sequence: TGTGCCAGCAGTGAATTATACGAGCAGTACTTC. Translated: CASSELYEQYF.

The CDR3 DNA follows: TGTGCCAGCAGCTTTCGTCCGGCCGGGGAGCTGTTTTTT. Protein sequence: CASSFRPAGELFF. The chain joins TRBV7-3 to TRBJ2-2; no definite D call. This CDR3 contains 13 residues. The V and J ends lost 3 bases and 6 bases respectively, with 8 bases between them. Germline assignment: CDR1 SGHTA and CDR2 FQGTGA.

The chain has TRBV19 and TRBJ1-1; D remains unclear. In germline, CDR1 is LNHDA, CDR2 SQIVND (reference sequence). The CDR3 is 13 residues long. Trimming took 3 bases from V and 0 from J, leaving 5 bases between them. The CDR3 sequence: CASSIRLNTEAFF. The CDR3 DNA reads TGTGCCAGTAGTATCAGGCTGAACACTGAAGCTTTCTTT.

The chain joins TRBV19 to TRBJ1-1; 7 nucleotides line up with TRBD1. Germline assignment: CDR1 LNHDA and CDR2 SQIVND (reference sequence). The CDR3 is 16 residues long. The J segment lost 1 base and the V segment lost 5 bases, leaving 10 bases of the junction unmatched. CDR3 DNA sequence: TGTGCCAGTAGTCAGGGGGTGAGGGTAGGGAACACTGAAGCTTTCTTT. Translation: CASSQGVRVGNTEAFF.

This chain links TRBV29-1 with TRBJ1-5, with 7 nucleotides matching TRBD1. Trimming at V came to 4 bases and at J to 11 bases, leaving 8 bases not matched to a gene. CDR1 and CDR2 from the germline V gene are SQVTM and ANQGSEA. This CDR3 is 12 amino acids long. CDR3: CSVAQGVGAQHF. DNA of the CDR3: TGCAGCGTTGCCCAGGGGGTAGGGGCCCAGCATTTT.

The chain joins TRBV28 to TRBJ1-2, with unresolved D. Trimming removed 6 bases at V and 14 bases at J, with 16 bases between. CDR3 length: 11 residues. Germline V gene data show CDR1 as MDHEN and CDR2 as SYDVKM. CDR3 sequence: CASRQSGRETF. The CDR3 region has the DNA TGTGCCAGCAGACAGTCCGGAAGAGAAACCTTC.

This sequence joins TRBV9 and TRBJ1-4; D not certain. The CDR3 is made up of 15 amino acids. CDR1 is SGDLS, CDR2 YYNGEE, per germline. V lost 0 bases and J lost 6, with 12 bases in between. The CDR3 region has the DNA TGTGCCAGCAGCGTAGACCCAGCGGGATATGAAAAACTGTTTTTT. Amino acids: CASSVDPAGYEKLFF. Full variable domain (outside the CDR3, taken from reference TRBV9 and TRBJ1-4): DSGVTQTPKHLITATGQRVTLRCSPRSGDLSVYWYQQSLDQGLQFLIQYYNGEERAKGNILERFSAQQFPDLHSELNLSSLELGDSALYFCASSVDPAGYEKLFFGSGTQLSVL.

The chain recombines TRBV11-3 with TRBJ2-5; 7 bases fit TRBD1. Losses at the gene ends were 4 bases for V and 2 bases for J; bases not matched to a gene: 7. This CDR3 contains 15 residues. The germline V gene has CDR1 SGHNT and CDR2 YENEEA. Written as DNA, the CDR3 is TGTGCCAGCAGCTCGCGGACAGGTCAACAAGAGACCCAGTACTTC. It yields the protein CASSSRTGQQETQYF.

The chain uses TRBV6-6 and TRBJ1-1, with D unclear. CDR1 and CDR2 (germline): MNHNY, SVGAGI (reference sequence). V dropped 7 bases and J dropped 7 bases, with 13 bases sitting between them. The CDR3 totals 12 residues. DNA of the CDR3: TGTGCCAGCACAGCTTGGGCTTATGAAGCTTTCTTT. Protein sequence: CASTAWAYEAFF.

CDR3 nucleotide sequence: TGTGCCAGCACAGTCCTAGCGGATAACACCGGGGAGCTGTTTTTT. The encoded protein is CASTVLADNTGELFF. V gene TRBV3-1 (or the pseudogene TRBV3-2) combines with J gene TRBJ2-2, with 7 bases lining up with TRBD2. With V trimmed by 7 bases and J by 2 bases, 7 bases remained unmatched. Looked up from germline, CDR1 is LGHDT and CDR2 is YNNKEL (reference sequence). The CDR3 contains 15 residues.

The sample holds a few counts of this clone. V usage is TRBV5-1 and J usage is TRBJ1-1, with TRBD1 identical over 7 bases. Germline CDR1 reads SGHRS; CDR2 reads YFSETQ. The CDR3 sequence is 16 residues long. V lost 3 bases, J lost 3 bases, and 11 bases stayed unmatched. The CDR3 DNA is TGCGCCAGCAGCTCCATCGACAGGGTAATTGACACTGAAGCTTTCTTT. Protein: CASSSIDRVIDTEAFF.

The chain employs TRBV5-5 and TRBJ2-7; no clear D. Germline CDR1 is SGHKS and CDR2 is YYEKEE (reference sequence). Trimming removed 0 bases from V and 5 bases from J, with 6 bases in between. This CDR3 spans 12 amino acids. CDR3 loop: CASSLARDEQYF. CDR3 nucleotide sequence: TGTGCCAGCAGCTTGGCTCGGGACGAGCAGTACTTC.

J is TRBJ2-3 and V is TRBV7-9; 9 positions agree with TRBD2. Germline V gives CDR1 SEHNR, CDR2 FQNEAQ (reference sequence). This CDR3 is 16 amino acids long. V dropped 1 base and J dropped 1; count of bases not matched to a gene: 3. The CDR3 loop reads CASSLGASGGTDTQYF. In nucleotides, the CDR3 is TGTGCCAGCAGCTTAGGGGCTAGCGGGGGCACAGATACGCAGTATTTT.

The rearrangement links TRBV11-2 to TRBJ2-5; D might be TRBD1 (5 bases). Trimming removed 5 bases from V and 5 bases from J, with 18 bases in between. Looked up from germline, CDR1 is SGHAT and CDR2 is FQNNGV. This CDR3 spans 15 amino acids. This CDR3 reads CASSKQDIGMETQYF. The CDR3 region has the DNA TGTGCCAGCAGCAAACAGGACATCGGAATGGAGACCCAGTACTTC. Full variable domain (missing parts from reference TRBV11-2 and TRBJ2-5): EAGVAQSPRYKIIEKRQSVAFWCNPISGHATLYWYQQILGQGPKLLIQFQNNGVVDDSQLPKDRFSAERLKGVDSTLKIQPAKLEDSAVYLCASSKQDIGMETQYFGPGTRLLVL.

J is TRBJ2-6 and V is TRBV4-1; no clear D gene. Germline assignment: CDR1 MGHRA and CDR2 YSYEKL. The CDR3 covers 16 residues. V lost 3 bases to trimming and J lost 0 bases, with 9 bases between them. The CDR3 nucleotides read TGCGCCAGCAGCCAGGCGACTGGCTCTGGGGCCAACGTCCTGACTTTC. Residues: CASSQATGSGANVLTF.

The gene calls are TRBV7-2 and TRBJ2-3, with TRBD2 matching 14 bases. There are 19 residues in the CDR3. V shed 1 base and J 2 bases; nucleotides not matched to a gene: 8. From germline, CDR1 is SGHTA and CDR2 FQGNSA. The CDR3 is CASSLVPRTSGGNTDTQYF. CDR3 coding DNA: TGTGCCAGCAGCTTAGTACCCCGGACTAGCGGGGGGAACACAGATACGCAGTATTTT.

The J gene is TRBJ1-5, the V gene TRBV2, with D perhaps matching TRBD1 (5 bases). Trimming cost V 4 bases and J 2 bases, with 6 bases left between them. The V gene's germline CDR1 is SNHLY and CDR2 FYNNEI. The CDR3 totals 13 residues. The CDR3 DNA is TGTGCCAGCAGTGGACAGCGCAATCAGCCCCAGCATTTT. Translation gives CASSGQRNQPQHF.

The chain employs TRBV19 and TRBJ1-4; TRBD1 might be the D (5 bases). The germline V gene has CDR1 LNHDA and CDR2 SQIVND (reference sequence). CDR3 length equals 15 residues. Between the trimmed V and J ends, which lost 4 bases and 8 bases, there was a span of 17 bases. CDR3 sequence reads: CASSRYRTLGEKLFF. The CDR3 nucleotides read TGTGCCAGTAGTAGATACAGGACCTTGGGGGAAAAACTGTTTTTT.